This TCR beta chain is drawn from a study of blood T cell repertoires in COVID-19. Here immunoSEQ multiplex PCR was the method, and the copy in TCRdb shows in-frame clones only, minus some. The sample shows almost 250,000 clones, roughly 83% of them seen only once. V was clipped by 0 bases and J by 2 bases, with 12 bases between them. Germline lookup yields CDR1 MNHEY and CDR2 SVGAGI. The CDR3 spans 16 residues. This TCR derives from an elderly woman with COVID-19, enrolled during active disease. Sequenced material: peripheral blood. V is TRBV6-5 and J is TRBJ2-3, with D possibly TRBD1 on 5 matching bases. The chain's CDR3 is CASSYSRQIPTDTQYF. The CDR3 bases are TGTGCCAGCAGTTACTCTAGACAGATACCCACAGATACGCAGTATTTT.